The T cell receptor beta chain described here comes from a study of OX40 agonist ivuxolimab in advanced cancers. Broader study findings: In the 0.1 to 3.0 mg/kg range, CD4+ and CD8+ blood T cells had expanded clonally by week 6. More expanded clones were seen, on average, in CD8+ T cells than in CD4+.

The timepoints at which blood was sampled were baseline, cycle 4 day 1, and cycle 7 day 1. For this clone: Its antigen is not identified.

Some clones are missing from TCRdb's copy, which holds only in-frame ones; the method was immunoSEQ multiplex PCR. The sample has approximately 70,000 clones, approximately 94% seen once. The sample was CD4+ or CD8+ T cells sorted from blood, taken in a trial of the OX40 agonist ivuxolimab. This TCR was sampled from an adult with an advanced solid tumor such as melanoma, head and neck, liver or kidney cancer.

The CDR3, as DNA: TGTGCCAGCAGTTTACTAGTAGGTGGGCAAGAGACCCAGTACTTC. It encodes CASSLLVGGQETQYF. The chain joins TRBV6-6 to TRBJ2-5, with TRBD2 as a possible D gene (5 bases). The CDR3 length is 15 residues. V shed 4 bases and J shed 2 bases, with 14 bases lying between them. Germline V gene lookup returns CDR1 MNHNY and CDR2 SVGAGI (reference sequence).